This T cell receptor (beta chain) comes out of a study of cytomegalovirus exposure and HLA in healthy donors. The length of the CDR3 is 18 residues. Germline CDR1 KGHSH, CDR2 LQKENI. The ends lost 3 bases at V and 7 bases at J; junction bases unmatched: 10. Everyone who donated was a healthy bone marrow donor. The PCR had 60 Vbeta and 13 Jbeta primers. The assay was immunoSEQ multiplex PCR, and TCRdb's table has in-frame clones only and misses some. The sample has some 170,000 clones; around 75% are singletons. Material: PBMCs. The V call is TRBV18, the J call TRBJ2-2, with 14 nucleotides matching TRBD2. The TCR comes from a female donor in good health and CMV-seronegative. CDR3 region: CASSPGTAGLAGVGELFF. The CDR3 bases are TGTGCCAGCTCACCGGGGACGGCGGGACTAGCGGGAGTCGGGGAGCTGTTTTTT.